The clone carrying this T cell receptor beta chain came up a few times. Its antigen is unidentified. These data are taken from a study of T-cell reconstitution after alpha-beta-depleted transplantation in children. General observations from the study: Diversity and T-cell counts at one year after transplant derived mostly from new T cells. About two months after transplant, alpha-beta T cells reportedly came from several hundred expanded graft clones.

It was with unique molecular identifiers that the TCRbeta library was prepared. From the PCR reads, TCRdb called clonotypes with MiXCR, one entry per CDR3 protein. The sample shows 440,000 or so distinct CDR3 sequences, 43% of them seen only once. Trimming pared 6 bases from V and 0 bases from J, leaving 10 bases between. Looked up from germline, CDR1 is LNHNV and CDR2 is YYDKDF (reference sequence). The CDR3 totals 14 residues. This clonotype originated in a girl aged 2 to 9 with aplastic anemia, due to receive a stem cell transplant. The chain uses TRBV15 and TRBJ2-3; D call uncertain. The sequencing here drew on PBMCs, taken before TCRalphabeta/CD19-depleted stem cell transplant. CDR3 sequence: CATRSLTSTDTQYF. The CDR3 nucleotides are TGTGCCACCAGGTCCCTAACAAGCACAGATACGCAGTATTTT. The full variable domain, its missing parts supplied by reference TRBV15 and TRBJ2-3, is DAMVIQNPRYQVTQFGKPVTLSCSQTLNHNVMYWYQQKSSQAPKLLFHYYDKDFNNEADTPDNFQSRRPNTSFCFLDIRSPGLGDTAMYLCATRSLTSTDTQYFGPGTRLTVL.